This T cell receptor (beta chain) was captured in a study of cytomegalovirus exposure and HLA in healthy donors. Study findings and constraints: The study put around 180 TCR beta chains on its list as cytomegalovirus-associated. A later analysis linked a missense DCLRE1C variant to TCR beta V- and J-gene trimming. A highly shared variant cluster was judged a likely technical artifact.

The V gene's germline CDR1 is MNHEY and CDR2 SVGAGI. This CDR3 is 11 amino acids long. Trimming shortened V by 6 bases and J by 3 bases, and 5 bases separated the two germline ends. As to this clone: Its antigen is currently unknown.

The study ran its PCR with 60 Vbeta and 13 Jbeta primers. TCRdb's table, derived via immunoSEQ multiplex PCR, lists solely in-frame clones and lacks some. The table for this sample gives some 51,000 clones. Sequencing used PBMCs. The origin of this receptor is a man aged 40-49 years in good health and CMV-seropositive. The chain combines TRBV6-5 with TRBJ1-1; D remains ambiguous. Here the CDR3 reads CASRAYTEAFF. Written as DNA, the CDR3 is TGTGCCAGCAGGGCCTACACTGAAGCTTTCTTT.